These T cell receptor beta chains were read from a single sample in a study of blood T cell repertoires in COVID-19. TCRdb's copy holds only in-frame clones and misses some; the assay was immunoSEQ multiplex PCR. This table has some 220,000 clones, about 87% appearing once. Sequencing was done on a sample of PBMCs or T cells enriched from blood (not recorded which). The receptors were gathered from a woman aged 25-40 years who had recovered from COVID-19. Each CDR3 is given without its conserved first and last residue. A D gene is named only where the DNA matches it firmly.

V gene	J gene	D gene	CDR3 protein
TRBV5-1	TRBJ2-5	TRBD1	ASSLRLDRGGQETQY
TRBV27	TRBJ2-3	TRBD2	ASSPRFILAGSTDTQY
TRBV2	TRBJ1-1	TRBD1	ASGTDRDTEAF
TRBV11-1	TRBJ2-1	TRBD1	ASSPPRTTGGQF
TRBV5-1	TRBJ1-1	TRBD1	ASSVEGQGNTEAF
TRBV19	TRBJ2-7	NA	ASSGSRGIEQY
TRBV5-4	TRBJ1-1	NA	ASSLIGAQLFEAF
TRBV10-3	TRBJ1-5	NA	AISDQGNQPQH
TRBV7-9	TRBJ2-3	TRBD1	ASSFQRQGNTQY
TRBV6-5	TRBJ2-7	NA	ASAFGVAYEQY
TRBV4-2	TRBJ1-4	NA	ASSQGVQEKLF
TRBV4-2	TRBJ1-1	NA	ASSQDGGTEAF
TRBV7-2	TRBJ1-1	NA	ASSLRRGYNTEAF
TRBV19	TRBJ1-6	TRBD1	ASAYRGSYNSPLH
TRBV23-1	TRBJ2-5	TRBD1	ASTIGQGRQSQETQY
TRBV7-6	TRBJ2-3	NA	ASSLAGGTDTQY
TRBV5-8	TRBJ1-1	NA	ASSLGRAIKAF
TRBV18	TRBJ2-2	TRBD1	ASSQGQSNTGELF
TRBV21-1	TRBJ2-5	NA	ASSKVKGPATAQETQY
TRBV7-8	TRBJ2-5	NA	ASTPRANRLETQY
TRBV7-9	TRBJ2-5	NA	ASSRSRELETQY
TRBV5-4	TRBJ1-4	NA	ASSLEGLNEKLF
TRBV7-8	TRBJ2-3	TRBD1	ASSLAGQSTDTQY
TRBV11-2	TRBJ2-1	NA	ASRLLFTGNNEQF
TRBV5-6	TRBJ1-1	NA	ASSPGGNTEAF
TRBV4-3	TRBJ1-1	NA	ASSQDGHPNTEAF
TRBV4-1	TRBJ1-6	NA	ASSPSGVTLH
TRBV5-4	TRBJ2-1	NA	ASSLVRGGVYNEQF
TRBV5-8	TRBJ1-1	NA	ASSSRVSTEAF
TRBV3-1/TRBV3-2	TRBJ2-1	TRBD2	ASSQGDGGDNEQF
TRBV7-9	TRBJ1-1	NA	ASSFPPGVTEAF
TRBV7-9	TRBJ1-6	TRBD1	ASSLAGQGRNSPLH
TRBV6-5	TRBJ1-1	NA	ASSRDYMNTEAF
TRBV28	TRBJ1-2	NA	ASSLYRSSTINYGYT
TRBV4-1	TRBJ2-1	TRBD1	ASSQIRQGYSEQF
TRBV18	TRBJ2-1	NA	ASQTVTSGRSNEQF
TRBV18	TRBJ1-6	NA	ASSRTVYNSPLH
TRBV6-5	TRBJ1-2	TRBD1	ASRTQGANYGYT
TRBV5-1	TRBJ1-2	NA	ASSLAGFLSGQGSGYT
TRBV18	TRBJ1-6	TRBD1	ASSPRGQPDSPLH
TRBV6-5	TRBJ2-7	NA	ATYRAEGEQY
TRBV4-3	TRBJ1-4	NA	ASSQLHMDGANEKLF
TRBV7-3	TRBJ1-1	TRBD1	ASSSTGAEAF